The present TCR beta chain was sequenced within a study of CD8+CD57+ T cells in acquired aplastic anemia. TCR beta VDJ and CDR3 were profiled, and genomic DNA was the template. TCRdb passed the reads through MiXCR, listing each CDR3 protein once. Found here are under 500,000 distinct CDR3 sequences, more than 25% of them singletons; the top ten hold roughly 0.89%. It was patients with CD8+CD57+ cell expansion by flow cytometry who were chosen for sequencing. Sequencing was done on a sample of sorted CD4+, CD8+, or CD8+CD57+ T cells (not recorded which) from PBMCs. This TCR derives from a human donor with aplastic anemia.

CDR3 sequence reads: CASSPQGGNNSPLHF. The CDR3 DNA sequence: TGTGCCAGCAGCCCACAGGGGGGAAATAATTCACCCCTCCACTTT. The chain links TRBV5-6 to TRBJ1-6; TRBD1 matches at 8 bases. V gave up 4 bases and J gave up 5 bases; unmatched junction bases: 5. The length of the CDR3 is 15 residues. Germline lookup yields CDR1 SGHDT and CDR2 YYEEEE.